The 24 T cell receptor beta chains below all came from one sample that was sequenced in a study of response to subunit inactivated influenza vaccine. TCRdb analysed the RT-PCR reads with MiXCR anew, one entry per CDR3 protein. The data contain around 200,000 distinct CDR3 sequences, less than 15% of them singletons. The same data also went into a second study, on T cells expressing NK-cell markers. As that report states: Making the TCR beta cDNA relied on 5'RACE template switching with UMIs.

The input for sequencing was CD8+ T cells sorted from PBMCs, taken 11 to 12 days after vaccination. The receptors shown here come from a man in his forties or fifties who received an inactivated influenza vaccine.

This clonotype was detected ten times or more. This chain links TRBV7-9 with TRBJ2-2; D remains unclear. Germline V gives CDR1 SEHNR, CDR2 FQNEAQ (reference sequence). V lost 1 base and J lost 2, with 8 bases in between. The CDR3 extends over 15 amino acids. For the CDR3, the DNA is TGTGCCAGCAGCTTAGAAGGCAGAAACACCGGGGAGCTGTTTTTT. Its translation is CASSLEGRNTGELFF.

This chain links TRBV12-3 or TRBV12-4 with TRBJ2-1; 11 nucleotides align to TRBD2. V lost 3 bases, J lost 7 bases, and 2 bases stayed unmatched. The CDR3 sequence is 14 residues long. In DNA form, the CDR3 reads TGTGCCAGCAGTTTTACTAGCGGGGGAAATGAGCAGTTCTTC. This sequence encodes CASSFTSGGNEQFF.

This clonotype was observed many times. The chain employs TRBV9 and TRBJ2-1, with D uncertain. The CDR3 extends over 13 amino acids. Looked up from germline, CDR1 is SGDLS and CDR2 is YYNGEE. Between the trimmed V and J ends, which lost 4 bases and 6 bases, there was a span of 11 bases. Here the CDR3 DNA reads TGTGCCAGCAGCCCCCAGGAACCCAATGAGCAGTTCTTC. Its translation is CASSPQEPNEQFF.

This clonotype was counted between two and nine times. V and J are TRBV6-2 or TRBV6-3 and TRBJ2-6; no firm D call. Deletions cut 0 bases from V and 0 bases from J, with 6 bases between. The germline gives CDR1 MNHEY, CDR2 SVGEGT. The CDR3 spans 16 residues. Here the CDR3 reads CASSYSKSSGANVLTF. In DNA form, the CDR3 reads TGTGCCAGCAGTTACTCGAAAAGCTCTGGGGCCAACGTCCTGACTTTC.

This clonotype has only a few counts. The rearrangement joins TRBV4-1 to TRBJ2-1; 9 nucleotides agree with TRBD2. In germline, CDR1 is MGHRA, CDR2 YSYEKL. Trimming took 3 bases from V and 8 from J; bases not matched to a gene: 26. The length of the CDR3 is 21 residues. The CDR3 protein is CASSHPPTGTSKPGRWDEQFF. The CDR3 region has the DNA TGCGCCAGCAGCCACCCTCCTACCGGGACTAGCAAACCGGGAAGATGGGATGAGCAGTTCTTC.

This clonotype was counted between two and nine times. V gene TRBV28 combines with J gene TRBJ2-3, with D possibly TRBD2 on 7 matching bases. The germline V gene encodes CDR1 MDHEN and CDR2 SYDVKM. Trimming removed 8 bases from V and 4 bases from J, with 16 bases in between. This CDR3 has 14 amino acids. DNA for the CDR3: TGTGCCAGCCAGCATTGGGGGGGCCCAGATACGCAGTATTTT. It is translated as CASQHWGGPDTQYF. The full variable domain, in which reference TRBV28 and TRBJ2-3 provide the parts outside the CDR3, is DVKVTQSSRYLVKRTGEKVFLECVQDMDHENMFWYRQDPGLGLRLIYFSYDVKMKEKGDIPEGYSVSREKKERFSLILESASTNQTSMYLCASQHWGGPDTQYFGPGTRLTVL.

This clonotype was observed once. This chain connects TRBV28 to TRBJ2-7; D remains unclear. The germline V gene encodes CDR1 MDHEN and CDR2 SYDVKM. The CDR3 consists of 12 residues. The ends were cut back, 10 bases at V and 6 bases at J, with 16 bases in the middle. The DNA for the CDR3 is TGTGCCAACAGCACAAATATACCCGAGCAGTACTTC. It is translated as CANSTNIPEQYF.

Only a few counts were recorded for this clonotype. This sequence joins TRBV5-1 and TRBJ1-1; D is unresolved. Looked up from germline, CDR1 is SGHRS and CDR2 is YFSETQ. V lost 0 bases, J lost 5 bases, and 11 bases lay in between. The CDR3 runs 14 residues. The CDR3 DNA sequence: TGCGCCAGCAGCTTGGAGAGCACCAGAACTGAAGCTTTCTTT. Translation: CASSLESTRTEAFF.

The chain recombines TRBV18 with TRBJ1-1, with D possibly being TRBD1 (5 bases). The germline gives CDR1 KGHSH, CDR2 LQKENI. The CDR3 contains 17 residues. V was shortened by 1 base and J by 0 bases, with 15 bases between the two germline ends. CDR3 loop: CASSPLGTVGLNTEAFF. The CDR3 coding sequence is TGTGCCAGCTCACCACTTGGGACGGTGGGGTTGAACACTGAAGCTTTCTTT.

V usage is TRBV2 and J usage is TRBJ2-5; 8 bases are a match to TRBD1. Per germline, CDR1 SNHLY and CDR2 FYNNEI. This CDR3 is 13 amino acids long. V trimming: 7 bases; J trimming: 6 bases; junction bases outside the gene matches: 7. CDR3 sequence reads: CASNQGAGQTQYF. The CDR3 DNA reads as TGTGCCAGCAACCAGGGGGCTGGTCAGACCCAGTACTTC.

The V gene is TRBV15, the J gene TRBJ1-2; D is ambiguous. Germline CDR1 LNHNV, CDR2 YYDKDF (reference sequence). The CDR3 has 13 residues. Trimming shortened V by 0 bases and J by 4 bases, and 6 bases separated the two germline ends. The DNA of the CDR3 is TGTGCCACCAGCAGAGATAACGGCTATGGCTACACCTTC. Amino acid sequence: CATSRDNGYGYTF.

This chain links TRBV7-9 with TRBJ2-1, with unresolved D. Trimming shortened V by 1 base and J by 9 bases, and 10 bases separated the two germline ends. Germline CDR1 and CDR2: SEHNR and FQNEAQ (reference sequence). This CDR3 has 13 amino acids. CDR3 sequence (DNA): TGTGCCAGCAGCTTAGTTCGAGAGTTTGAGCAGTTCTTC. This gives the protein CASSLVREFEQFF.

This clonotype was recorded a few times. The chain carries TRBV6-2 or TRBV6-3 and TRBJ2-2, with 8 bases fitting TRBD2. The V gene's germline CDR1 is MNHEY and CDR2 SVGEGT. The CDR3 spans 15 residues. V gave up 2 bases and J gave up 4 bases; unmatched junction bases: 3. This CDR3 is CASSYAGGATGELFF. The CDR3 region has the DNA TGTGCCAGCAGTTACGCGGGAGGTGCCACCGGGGAGCTGTTTTTT.

The chain combines TRBV6-5 with TRBJ2-5; possibly TRBD1 or TRBD2 for D (5 bases each). Trimming left V 0 bases short and J 4 bases short, with 9 bases between. Germline assignment: CDR1 MNHEY and CDR2 SVGAGI. The CDR3 covers 14 residues. The chain's CDR3 is CASSYSRGAETQYF. Here the CDR3 DNA reads TGTGCCAGCAGTTACTCCCGAGGGGCAGAGACCCAGTACTTC.

This clonotype was seen repeatedly, ten times or more. The genes are TRBV6-5 and TRBJ1-2; 9 nucleotides match TRBD1. CDR1 MNHEY and CDR2 SVGAGI come from the germline V gene. The CDR3 spans 17 residues. V trimming: 2 bases; J trimming: 3 bases; junction bases outside the gene matches: 10. In DNA, the CDR3 is TGTGCCAGCAGTTACGCAGCCGGGACAGGGTCTGACTATGGCTACACCTTC. Translated: CASSYAAGTGSDYGYTF.

This chain joins TRBV3-1 and TRBJ1-1, with D possibly matching TRBD1 (5 bases). This CDR3 comprises 16 residues. V lost 4 bases, J lost 0 bases, and 15 bases lay in between. Germline assignment: CDR1 LGHDT and CDR2 YNNKEL (reference sequence). In DNA, the CDR3 is TGTGCCAGCAGCCCGGTGACAGTCGAGCTGAACACTGAAGCTTTCTTT. Translation gives CASSPVTVELNTEAFF.

This clonotype occurred a few times. This chain connects TRBV11-2 to TRBJ2-5; 12 bases line up with TRBD2. With 2 bases clipped from V and 2 bases from J, the junction kept 3 bases outside the gene matches. Germline CDR1 reads SGHAT; CDR2 reads FQNNGV. There are 16 residues in the CDR3. CDR3 nucleotides: TGTGCCAGCAGCTTACACGGGACTAGCGGGCAAGAGACCCAGTACTTC. This gives the protein CASSLHGTSGQETQYF.

This clonotype was counted only a few times. The rearrangement links TRBV5-5 to TRBJ1-1; a weak D match, TRBD1 (5 bases). Trimming took off 4 bases at V and 4 bases at J, with 8 bases between the two ends. This CDR3 is 12 amino acids long. Germline CDR1 reads SGHKS; CDR2 reads YYEKEE (reference sequence). For the CDR3, the DNA is TGTGCCAGCAGCCCAGGGCTCACTGAAGCTTTCTTT. This gives the protein CASSPGLTEAFF.

The genes are TRBV5-5 and TRBJ2-7; TRBD1 matches at 7 bases. V lost 4 bases, J lost 1 base, and 5 bases stayed unmatched. CDR3 size: 14 residues. Germline values: CDR1 SGHKS, CDR2 YYEKEE (reference sequence). In nucleotides, the CDR3 is TGTGCCAGCAGCGACCGGGACAGTTCCTACGAGCAGTACTTC. Protein sequence: CASSDRDSSYEQYF.

This chain links TRBV6-2 or TRBV6-3 with TRBJ2-1; 7 nucleotides line up with TRBD2. The CDR3 runs to 15 residues. The trim removed 6 bases at V and 3 bases at J, leaving 8 bases unmatched. The germline CDR1 and CDR2 sequences are MNHEY and SVGEGT. CDR3 protein: CASSETPGGYNEQFF. CDR3 in DNA: TGTGCCAGCAGCGAAACTCCGGGGGGCTACAATGAGCAGTTCTTC.

V is TRBV28 and J is TRBJ2-3, with 13 positions matching TRBD2. The CDR3 covers 17 residues. Germline values: CDR1 MDHEN, CDR2 SYDVKM. J lost 0 bases, V lost 2 bases, and 2 bases had no gene match. The CDR3 coding sequence is TGTGCCAGCAGTTTAACGACTAGCGGGGGGAGCACAGATACGCAGTATTTT. Translation gives CASSLTTSGGSTDTQYF. The variable domain in full, completed from reference TRBV28 and TRBJ2-3, reads DVKVTQSSRYLVKRTGEKVFLECVQDMDHENMFWYRQDPGLGLRLIYFSYDVKMKEKGDIPEGYSVSREKKERFSLILESASTNQTSMYLCASSLTTSGGSTDTQYFGPGTRLTVL.

This sequence joins TRBV7-7 and TRBJ2-5, with 12 bases fitting TRBD2. The CDR3 contains 15 residues. The ends lost 5 bases at V and 2 bases at J; junction bases unmatched: 3. In germline, CDR1 is SSHAT, CDR2 FNYEAQ (reference sequence). The chain's CDR3 is CASSGTSGSQETQYF. DNA for the CDR3: TGTGCCAGCAGCGGGACTAGCGGGTCGCAAGAGACCCAGTACTTC.

This rearrangement joins TRBV4-1 to TRBJ2-3; 7 bases match TRBD2. Germline V gene sequence: CDR1 MGHRA, CDR2 YSYEKL. V was clipped by 8 bases and J by 3 bases; unmatched bases: 5. The CDR3 runs to 13 residues. The CDR3 DNA follows: TGCGCCAGCGCCGCGGGAGAAACAGATACGCAGTATTTT. The encoded protein is CASAAGETDTQYF.

The CDR3 region is CASRATPGETQYF. The CDR3 DNA reads TGTGCCAGCCGAGCCACCCCCGGGGAGACCCAGTACTTC. The chain joins TRBV27 to TRBJ2-5; D is undetermined. Germline V gene sequence: CDR1 MNHEY, CDR2 SMNVEV (reference sequence). V shed 8 bases and J shed 5 bases, with 15 bases lying between them. This CDR3 is built from 13 residues.